The 18 T cell receptor beta chains listed next were all sequenced from one sample in a study of T cell responses to AZD1222 COVID-19 vaccine. Libraries were prepared by immunoSEQ multiplex PCR; TCRdb keeps only in-frame clonotypes and omits some of them. The table lists approximately 120,000 clones, nearly 95% of them singletons, with roughly 0.91% in the top ten. The sample in question was peripheral blood, obtained on day 0 of AZD1222 vaccination. The receptors shown here come from an adult in good health.

This clone was observed once. The gene calls are TRBV13 and TRBJ2-1, with 11 nucleotides matching TRBD2. This CDR3 contains 15 residues. The germline CDR1 and CDR2 sequences are PRHDT and FYEKMQ (reference sequence). J gave up 9 bases and V 0 bases, and 4 bases lay outside the gene matches. The CDR3 DNA is TGTGCCAGCAGCTTAGGGGCTAGCGGGGGGCTTGAGCAGTTCTTC. Its protein product is CASSLGASGGLEQFF. The whole variable domain, filled in from reference TRBV13 and TRBJ2-1, reads AAGVIQSPRHLIKEKRETATLKCYPIPRHDTVYWYQQGPGQDPQFLISFYEKMQSDKGSIPDRFSAQQFSDYHSELNMSSLELGDSALYFCASSLGASGGLEQFFGPGTRLTVL.

DNA of the CDR3: TGTGCCAGCAGACCAGACAGGGGGAGGGCCTACGAGCAGTACTTC. Translating it yields CASRPDRGRAYEQYF. The rearrangement links TRBV6-5 to TRBJ2-7; 9 positions agree with TRBD1. In germline, CDR1 is MNHEY, CDR2 SVGAGI. The CDR3 has 15 residues. Trimming took 6 bases from V and 2 from J; bases not matched to a gene: 8.

The V and J genes are TRBV10-3 and TRBJ1-2; perhaps TRBD1 as D (5 bases). CDR1 and CDR2 (germline): ENHRY, SYGVKD. The germline V and J ends were trimmed by 4 bases and 1 base, with 10 bases remaining between them. The CDR3 covers 14 residues. The CDR3 reads CAISVLQGNYGYTF. The CDR3 DNA reads as TGTGCCATCAGTGTTTTGCAGGGTAACTATGGCTACACCTTC.

This rearrangement joins TRBV19 to TRBJ1-1; 7 bases fit TRBD1. In germline, CDR1 is LNHDA, CDR2 SQIVND (reference sequence). The CDR3 runs to 16 residues. V gave up 5 bases and J gave up 2 bases; unmatched junction bases: 11. CDR3 bases: TGTGCCAGTAGTTCAGGGGGACATCGGGCTAACACTGAAGCTTTCTTT. This encodes CASSSGGHRANTEAFF.

The V call is TRBV7-3, the J call TRBJ1-6; D is unresolved. The CDR3 sequence is 15 residues long. V shed 5 bases and J shed 0 bases, with 8 bases lying between them. The germline gives CDR1 SGHTA, CDR2 FQGTGA. DNA for the CDR3: TGTGCCAGCAGCACCACGGGCTCCTATAATTCACCCCTCCACTTT. Its protein is CASSTTGSYNSPLHF.

V is TRBV7-2 and J is TRBJ2-3, with D perhaps matching TRBD2 (6 bases). The germline CDR1 and CDR2 sequences are SGHTA and FQGNSA. The CDR3 loop spans 14 amino acids. V lost 0 bases and J lost 6, with 10 bases in between. The CDR3 DNA reads TGTGCCAGCAGCTTAGCGGGGGGTTGGGATACGCAGTATTTT. Protein product: CASSLAGGWDTQYF.

The chain recombines TRBV29-1 with TRBJ1-1, with a weak D call TRBD1 (5 bases). V was trimmed by 2 bases and J by 2 bases, leaving 12 bases between them. The CDR3 is 14 amino acids. CDR1 is SQVTM and CDR2 is ANQGSEA in the germline V gene. The CDR3 sequence: CSVERQGRNTEAFF. The CDR3 DNA sequence: TGCAGCGTTGAACGGCAGGGCCGCAACACTGAAGCTTTCTTT.

The rearrangement links TRBV2 to TRBJ1-5; unclear D gene. The V end was cut by 3 bases, the J end by 0 bases, with 3 bases between. Germline values: CDR1 SNHLY, CDR2 FYNNEI. The CDR3 consists of 13 residues. The CDR3 here is CASSDYSNQPQHF. The CDR3 DNA is TGTGCCAGCAGTGATTATAGCAATCAGCCCCAGCATTTT.

The J gene is TRBJ2-5, the V gene TRBV4-1; D uncertain. This CDR3 has 13 amino acids. The germline CDR1 and CDR2 sequences are MGHRA and YSYEKL. Trimming took off 1 base at V and 5 bases at J, with 8 bases between the two ends. CDR3 amino acids: CASSQVGQETQYF. CDR3 sequence (DNA): TGCGCCAGCAGCCAAGTGGGCCAGGAGACCCAGTACTTC.

This clone was seen just once. V is TRBV7-6 and J is TRBJ1-4, with 8 positions matching TRBD1. This CDR3 is built from 15 residues. V shed 5 bases, J shed 4 bases, and the junction held 6 bases outside the gene matches. Per germline, CDR1 SGHVS and CDR2 FNYEAQ. CDR3 sequence (DNA): TGTGCCAGCAGCGGGCGGACAGGGCGTAATGAAAAACTGTTTTTT. It specifies CASSGRTGRNEKLFF.

This sequence joins TRBV10-3 and TRBJ1-2, with D hard to call. Trimming shortened V by 0 bases and J by 4 bases, and 12 bases separated the two germline ends. CDR1 and CDR2 from the germline V gene are ENHRY and SYGVKD. The CDR3 is 15 residues long. The CDR3 is CAISESMGGIYGYTF. The CDR3 DNA is TGTGCCATCAGTGAGTCGATGGGCGGCATCTATGGCTACACCTTC.

V is TRBV3-1 (or the pseudogene TRBV3-2) and J is TRBJ1-2; D unresolved. Germline V gene lookup returns CDR1 LGHDT and CDR2 YNNKEL (reference sequence). CDR3 length: 12 residues. The V gene lost 1 base and the J gene lost 6 bases, with 6 bases spanning the gap. CDR3 sequence: CASSQVGNGYTF. The CDR3 DNA reads TGTGCCAGCAGCCAAGTGGGGAATGGCTACACCTTC.

V and J are TRBV21-1 and TRBJ2-3; the table's D call, TRBD1, was not checked against the DNA. TRBV21-1 is a pseudogene. This CDR3 is built from 16 residues. The CDR3 DNA follows: TGTGCCAGCAGCAAAGGACAGGGAATAGGGACAGATACGCAGTATTTT. Amino acids: CASSKGQGIGTDTQYF.

The chain uses TRBV5-1 and TRBJ1-1; D call uncertain. The CDR3 is 15 residues long. The V gene's germline CDR1 is SGHRS and CDR2 YFSETQ. V gave up 4 bases and J gave up 1 base, with 14 bases separating them. The CDR3 sequence is CASSPFRQPNTEAFF. CDR3 DNA: TGCGCCAGCAGCCCCTTTCGGCAGCCGAACACTGAAGCTTTCTTT.

The table lists this clone with a count of one. The chain uses TRBV7-9 and TRBJ1-1; no reliable D call. The germline gives CDR1 SEHNR, CDR2 FQNEAQ (reference sequence). This CDR3 is 16 amino acids long. The germline V and J ends were trimmed by 1 base and 1 base, with 13 bases remaining between them. The CDR3 DNA sequence: TGTGCCAGCAGCTTAGGATTTCAGAAAAAGAACACTGAAGCTTTCTTT. This gives the protein CASSLGFQKKNTEAFF.

This clone has just one count. The chain recombines TRBV7-9 with TRBJ1-2; the match to TRBD1 covers 9 bases. The junction had 9 bases not matched to a gene; V was cut back by 5 bases and J by 8 bases. Germline CDR1 is SEHNR and CDR2 is FQNEAQ (reference sequence). CDR3 length: 14 residues. CDR3 region: CASSGVGTGKGYTF. The CDR3 region has the DNA TGTGCCAGCAGCGGAGTGGGGACAGGGAAAGGCTACACCTTC.

This clone occurred once. This chain connects TRBV27 to TRBJ2-7; 7 positions agree with TRBD1. This CDR3 is 15 amino acids long. Trimming removed 5 bases from V and 2 bases from J; junction bases left unmatched: 9. Germline V lookup: CDR1 MNHEY, CDR2 SMNVEV (reference sequence). In DNA, the CDR3 is TGTGCCAGCAGTACCCTCGGGACAGTTACCTACGAGCAGTACTTC. Residues: CASSTLGTVTYEQYF.

V is TRBV2 and J is TRBJ2-1; D might be TRBD2 (7 bases). Deletions cut 1 base from V and 5 bases from J, with 33 bases between. Germline CDR1 and CDR2: SNHLY and FYNNEI. The CDR3 covers 22 residues. The CDR3 is CASSEEGGPFWGGADKDNEQFF. For the CDR3, the DNA is TGTGCCAGCAGTGAAGAAGGAGGGCCCTTTTGGGGGGGCGCAGATAAGGACAATGAGCAGTTCTTC.